Listed below are T cell receptor beta chains from one sample, sequenced in a study of long-term antiretroviral therapy in people with HIV. Repertoires were generated with immunoSEQ multiplex PCR, while TCRdb's copy carries only in-frame clones and drops some. The data show about 21,000 clones, less than 80% seen once. Here the sequenced sample was unsorted PBMCs, taken 4.1 years after starting antiretroviral therapy. The receptors come from a woman aged 40 to 50 with HIV. Both conserved end residues are part of each CDR3. The D gene is left open where the match is weak. Expanded clones are given a class, and other clones once, few, many or no size at all.

-,TRBD2,TRBV5-1,TRBJ2-5,TGCGCCAGCAGCTCCACCGGGACTAGCCGGGAGACCCAGTACTTC,CASSSTGTSRETQYF
-,-,TRBV30,TRBJ2-7,TGTGCCTGGAGTGTACGCGACAACTACGAGCAGTACTTC,CAWSVRDNYEQYF
-,TRBD2,TRBV19,TRBJ2-1,TGTGCCAGTAGTATCCGGGCGGGAGGGCCACCCGCCGCATACGGTGAGCAGTTCTTC,CASSIRAGGPPAAYGEQFF
-,TRBD1,TRBV19,TRBJ2-3,TGTGCCAGTAGTTCCTCGGACAGGATAGGGACAGATACGCAGTATTTT,CASSSSDRIGTDTQYF
once,-,TRBV27,TRBJ1-5,TGTGCCAGCAGTTTATCGGGTCTTAGCAATCAGCCCCAGCATTTT,CASSLSGLSNQPQHF
-,-,TRBV2,TRBJ2-7,TGTGCCAGCAGCATTATAAGGGACTCCTACGAGCAGTACTTC,CASSIIRDSYEQYF
-,TRBD1,TRBV19,TRBJ1-1,TGTGCCAGTAGTCTCGATCACCTCGGGACAGGGACGAAGAGGAACACTGAAGCTTTCTTT,CASSLDHLGTGTKRNTEAFF
-,-,TRBV9,TRBJ1-3,TGTGCCAGCAGCTTTGGCGACGGAAACACCATATATTTT,CASSFGDGNTIYF
few,-,TRBV5-1,TRBJ2-2,TGCGCCAGCAGCTTTGCCATGAACACCGGGGAGCTGTTTTTT,CASSFAMNTGELFF
-,TRBD1,TRBV2,TRBJ2-7,TGTGCCAGCAGTATTGGGACAGGGGGCTCCTACGAGCAGTACTTC,CASSIGTGGSYEQYF
-,TRBD1,TRBV19,TRBJ1-2,TGTGCCAGTAGTATATTCGGGACAGAGCTCTATGGCTACACCTTC,CASSIFGTELYGYTF
-,-,TRBV5-4,TRBJ2-2,TGTGCCAGCAGTTCGTCTATCGGGGAGCTGTTTTTT,CASSSSIGELFF
-,-,TRBV2,TRBJ2-7,TGTGCCAGCAGTGAACAGTCAGGGACGAACTACGAGCAGTACTTC,CASSEQSGTNYEQYF
-,-,TRBV7-2,TRBJ1-2,TGTGCCAGCAGCTTAGGAGGTTTCAGGGGTGGCGGCTACACCTTC,CASSLGGFRGGGYTF
few,-,TRBV7-9,TRBJ1-6,TGTGCCAGCAGCCCAAGGGGGGACTCGGGTTCACCCCTCCACTTT,CASSPRGDSGSPLHF
-,-,TRBV19,TRBJ2-6,TGTGCCAGTAGTATAGTTGGAGCTAGCTCTGGGGCCAACGTCCTGACTTTC,CASSIVGASSGANVLTF
few,-,TRBV7-9,TRBJ2-1,TGTGCCAGCACCCCCAGCTGGCATGAGCAGTTCTTC,CASTPSWHEQFF
-,-,TRBV30,TRBJ2-7,TGTGCCTGGAGAACCGGGACCCTCCTTCTGTACTTC,CAWRTGTLLLYF
-,-,TRBV27,TRBJ1-4,TGTGCCAGCAGTATCTTTAACTTGGAAAAACTGTTTTTT,CASSIFNLEKLFF
-,-,TRBV18,TRBJ2-7,TGTGCCAGCTCACCACCCTCAGGGAAGACCTACGAGCAGTACTTC,CASSPPSGKTYEQYF
-,TRBD2,TRBV7-9,TRBJ2-7,TGTGCCAGCAGCTTTCTAGCGGGAGCATCCGAGCAGTACTTC,CASSFLAGASEQYF
-,TRBD2,TRBV4-1,TRBJ2-3,TGCGCCAGCAGCCGAGTTGTAGCGGGAGTGTCAGATACGCAGTATTTT,CASSRVVAGVSDTQYF
-,-,TRBV29-1,TRBJ1-2,TGCAGCGTTGGCGGCTACACCTTC,CSVGGYTF
-,-,TRBV19,TRBJ2-7,TGTGCCAGTAGTAGCTCCGGCGGCCCTTCCTACGAGCAGTACTTC,CASSSSGGPSYEQYF
-,-,TRBV19,TRBJ2-2,TGTGCCAGTAGAGGGATGACCGGGGAGCTGTTTTTT,CASRGMTGELFF
-,-,TRBV10-2,TRBJ2-1,TGCGCCAGCAGTGAGTCAGGTTATTCCACCGGAGAGTTCTTC,CASSESGYSTGEFF
once,TRBD2,TRBV5-1,TRBJ2-3,TGCGCCAGCAGCTTGGGAGGGACTACCTCGATAGATACGCAGTATTTT,CASSLGGTTSIDTQYF
-,-,TRBV4-2,TRBJ1-4,TGTGCCAGCAGCCATCCCTCAGGAGCAACTAATGAAAAACTGTTTTTT,CASSHPSGATNEKLFF
-,TRBD1,TRBV6-5,TRBJ1-2,TGTGCCAGCAGTTACAGACAGGGAGGGGGCTACACCTTC,CASSYRQGGGYTF
-,-,TRBV10-3,TRBJ2-2,TGTGCCACCAGAAGGACGGAAAAGACGAACACCGGGGAGCTGTTTTTT,CATRRTEKTNTGELFF
few,-,TRBV13,TRBJ1-1,TGTGCCAGCAGCTCCCTCGACACTGAAGCTTTCTTT,CASSSLDTEAFF
-,-,TRBV11-2,TRBJ1-1,TGTGCCAGCAGCGGCGGCGGGAACACTGAAGCTTTCTTT,CASSGGGNTEAFF
-,-,TRBV4-3,TRBJ1-2,TGCGCCAGCAGCCAAGACCAGGAGATCTATGGCTACACCTTC,CASSQDQEIYGYTF
-,-,TRBV5-4,TRBJ1-4,TGTGCCAGCAGCTTCGGGGATGAAAAACTGTTTTTT,CASSFGDEKLFF
-,-,TRBV11-2,TRBJ1-3,TGTGCCAGCAGTTTTATAATCGGACCGAACTCTGGAAACACCATATATTTT,CASSFIIGPNSGNTIYF
-,-,TRBV2,TRBJ2-1,TGTGCCAGCACAGAGCAATTATATGATGAGCAGTTCTTC,CASTEQLYDEQFF
-,-,TRBV27,TRBJ2-3,TGTGCCAGCAAACACAGGGAGGGGACAGATACGCAGTATTTT,CASKHREGTDTQYF
-,-,TRBV14,TRBJ2-3,TGTGCCAGCAGCCAAGGGGCCACAGATACGCAGTATTTT,CASSQGATDTQYF
few,TRBD1,TRBV27,TRBJ2-3,TGTGCCAGCAGCTACGGGACAGCCTTGGGGGATACGCAGTATTTT,CASSYGTALGDTQYF
few,TRBD1,TRBV29-1,TRBJ2-1,TGCAGCGTTGTCGTACAGGGGTTCTTATGGGAGCAGTTCTTC,CSVVVQGFLWEQFF
-,-,TRBV7-2,TRBJ1-1,TGTGCCAGCAGCTTATTCGCAGGGGAGAACACTGAAGCTTTCTTT,CASSLFAGENTEAFF
few,-,TRBV7-2,TRBJ1-5,TGTGCCAGCAGCTTAGCGCGGGATCAGCCCCAGCATTTT,CASSLARDQPQHF
-,TRBD2,TRBV27,TRBJ2-1,TGTGCCAGCAGTAGGACTAGCGGGAGAGTTTTTGATGAGCAGTTCTTC,CASSRTSGRVFDEQFF
-,TRBD2,TRBV7-2,TRBJ2-5,TGTGCCAGCAGATCGCTAGCGGGGGGGCAAGAGACCCAGTACTTC,CASRSLAGGQETQYF
-,TRBD1,TRBV7-9,TRBJ2-5,TGTGCCAGCAGCCGGGACAGAGAGACCCAGTACTTC,CASSRDRETQYF